This T cell receptor beta chain emerged from a study of T cell repertoires in cytomegalovirus infection. Study context: CMV epitopes used comprised recently identified HLA-C-restricted ones and well-studied HLA-B-restricted ones. Indicated by public TCR beta signatures were CMV infection and matching HLA type.

Study results and caveats: Ex vivo responses were dominated by HLA-C-restricted CMV-specific TCR beta clonotypes. Totalled public TCR beta family frequency picked out people who carried CMV plus the relevant HLA.

Details on this clonotype: Antigen unknown.

Using its own MiXCR run on the reads, TCRdb lists one record per CDR3 protein. The sample lists hundreds of thousands of distinct CDR3 sequences; 30% to 40% were seen once. The J segment lost 4 bases and the V segment lost 5 bases, leaving 12 bases of the junction unmatched. The CDR3 length is 16 residues. Germline CDR1 is SGHAT and CDR2 is FQNNGV. The V gene is TRBV11-2, the J gene TRBJ1-2; TRBD1 aligns across 8 bases. The source of this sequence is a human donor in good health (CMV status not recorded). Some clones in this sample may be carry-over from other donors' samples. This specimen was cultured PBMCs, taken from culture after CMV antigen stimulation. The CDR3 spells CASSRSTGAYGYGYTF. In DNA, the CDR3 is TGTGCCAGCAGCAGATCGACAGGGGCTTATGGCTATGGCTACACCTTC.